The 9 T cell receptor beta chains below come from one sample, sequenced in a study of shared clonotypes between healthy human individuals. This table comes from immunoSEQ multiplex PCR, and its TCRdb copy is limited to in-frame clones, with some not included. The sample consists of over a million clones, more than 75% of them appearing once. Sequencing input: memory CD4+ T cells from PBMCs. Subset meaning: CD45RA-negative fraction. These receptors all stem from a young man in good health. Some clones in this sample may be carry-over from other donors' samples.

The V call is TRBV9, the J call TRBJ1-5; 9 bases line up with TRBD1. Per germline, CDR1 SGDLS and CDR2 YYNGEE. With 5 bases clipped from V and 6 bases from J, the junction kept 12 bases outside the gene matches. This CDR3 has 16 residues. The chain's CDR3 is CASRNRDRVRSQPQHF. The CDR3 DNA follows: TGTGCCAGCAGAAATAGGGACAGGGTACGCAGTCAGCCCCAGCATTTT. The full variable domain, rest sourced from reference TRBV9 and TRBJ1-5, is DSGVTQTPKHLITATGQRVTLRCSPRSGDLSVYWYQQSLDQGLQFLIQYYNGEERAKGNILERFSAQQFPDLHSELNLSSLELGDSALYFCASRNRDRVRSQPQHFGDGTRLSIL.

The chain links TRBV6-1 to TRBJ2-7; 9 bases agree with TRBD2. The V and J ends lost 5 bases and 2 bases, in that order; junction bases with no gene match: 4. Germline V CDR1 and CDR2: MNHNS, SASEGT. The CDR3 is 14 residues long. The CDR3 DNA is TGTGCCAGCAGTCAACTAGCGGGCGCCTACGAGCAGTACTTC. The encoded protein is CASSQLAGAYEQYF.

The rearrangement uses TRBV28 and TRBJ2-5; D is uncertain. This CDR3 has 14 amino acids. Between the trimmed V and J ends, which lost 6 bases and 4 bases, there was a span of 15 bases. The germline V gene encodes CDR1 MDHEN and CDR2 SYDVKM. The CDR3 region has the DNA TGTGCCAGCAGCCCTTGGTCGAAGGTAGAGACCCAGTACTTC. It encodes CASSPWSKVETQYF. Using reference TRBV28 and TRBJ2-5 for the parts outside the CDR3, the full variable domain is DVKVTQSSRYLVKRTGEKVFLECVQDMDHENMFWYRQDPGLGLRLIYFSYDVKMKEKGDIPEGYSVSREKKERFSLILESASTNQTSMYLCASSPWSKVETQYFGPGTRLLVL.

V is TRBV5-6 and J is TRBJ2-7; D may be TRBD1 or TRBD2 (5 bases each). Germline lookup yields CDR1 SGHDT and CDR2 YYEEEE. V was trimmed by 4 bases and J by 0 bases, leaving 14 bases between them. CDR3 length: 15 amino acids. The CDR3 sequence is CASSDGTASSYEQYF. CDR3 DNA: TGTGCCAGCAGCGACGGGACCGCCAGCTCCTACGAGCAGTACTTC.

The gene calls are TRBV28 and TRBJ2-5; possible D gene TRBD1, 6 bases. The J call may not be correct, given that the DNA end is closer to TRBJ2-7. Per the germline V gene, CDR1 is MDHEN and CDR2 is SYDVKM. The CDR3 extends over 16 amino acids. CDR3 residues: CASSFFRRTRGYEQYF. CDR3 DNA: TGTGCCAGCAGTTTTTTTCGCCGGACCAGGGGCTACGAGCAGTACTTC.

The chain has TRBV7-2 and TRBJ1-2; 7 nucleotides line up with TRBD1. The CDR3 is made up of 13 amino acids. Germline CDR1 SGHTA, CDR2 FQGNSA. Trimming removed 5 bases from V and 7 bases from J; junction bases left unmatched: 7. The CDR3, as DNA: TGTGCCAGCAGCCTCGGACAGGCTGGTGGCTACACCTTC. Protein sequence: CASSLGQAGGYTF.

The V call is TRBV13, the J call TRBJ2-3; no clear D gene. There are 12 residues in the CDR3. Trimming removed 4 bases from V and 2 bases from J, with 4 bases in between. Germline V gives CDR1 PRHDT, CDR2 FYEKMQ (reference sequence). Here the CDR3 DNA reads TGTGCCAGCAGCTCCAACACAGATACGCAGTATTTT. This sequence encodes CASSSNTDTQYF.

This rearrangement joins TRBV7-3 to TRBJ2-2; D is perhaps TRBD2 (6 bases). This CDR3 comprises 15 residues. CDR1 and CDR2 (germline): SGHTA, FQGTGA. Trimming pared 3 bases from V and 0 bases from J, leaving 8 bases between. This CDR3 is CASSLGTPNTGELFF. Written as DNA, the CDR3 is TGTGCCAGCAGCTTGGGGACTCCGAACACCGGGGAGCTGTTTTTT.

The rearrangement joins TRBV4-1 to TRBJ1-5, with D unclear. Germline lookup yields CDR1 MGHRA and CDR2 YSYEKL. V was clipped by 0 bases and J by 3 bases, with 6 bases between them. This CDR3 is built from 14 residues. This CDR3 is CASSQDSYNQPQHF. The CDR3 bases are TGCGCCAGCAGCCAAGACAGTTACAATCAGCCCCAGCATTTT.